Described below is a single T cell receptor beta chain sequence and its context. The sample is drawn from a study of blood T cells in healthy people across ages. The CDR3 covers 15 residues. Germline CDR1 is SGHDT and CDR2 is YYEEEE. V lost 0 bases and J 0 bases, leaving 10 bases between the germline ends. The use of a sample-barcoded 5' primer and a J-beta primer mix characterized a second PCR of roughly 6 to 11 cycles. TCRdb reprocessed the 5' RACE reads with MiXCR, giving one entry per CDR3 protein. The table lists roughly 800,000 distinct CDR3 sequences, 58% of them singletons, with roughly 22% in the top ten.

This TCR was recovered from a man aged 25-45 years in good health. Sequences were obtained from blood. The chain is built from TRBV5-6 and TRBJ2-7, with unresolved D. CDR3 nucleotide sequence: TGTGCCAGCAGCTTGGGGACCTGGCTCTCCTACGAGCAGTACTTC. Translating it yields CASSLGTWLSYEQYF.